One T cell receptor beta chain is described in this entry. Amplification of TCR alpha and beta CDR3 regions from RNA used iRepertoire nested multiplex PCR. Tissue mRNA or PBMC total RNA, roughly 100-400 ng, went into one-step reverse transcription and amplification. TCRdb called the multiplex PCR reads again in MiXCR, with one record for every CDR3 protein. The sample records 150,000 to 200,000 distinct CDR3 sequences, about 31% being singletons. V was clipped by 6 bases and J by 2 bases, with 13 bases between them. The CDR3 is 14 residues long. The germline V gene has CDR1 MNHEY and CDR2 SVGEGT. This sample is part of a study of glioma-infiltrating T cells.

The chain joins TRBV6-2 or TRBV6-3 to TRBJ1-1; the D is unclear. This TCR came from a human donor with low-grade glioma or glioblastoma, undergoing nonglioma brain surgery, or in good health (not recorded which). Material: glioma tissue, nonneoplastic brain tissue, or PBMCs (not recorded which). The CDR3 DNA is TGTGCCAGCAGGAAAAGCTCGGGCAACACTGAAGCTTTCTTT. It encodes CASRKSSGNTEAFF.